The 20 T cell receptor beta chains reported below all come from one sample, sequenced in a study of cytomegalovirus exposure and HLA in healthy donors. The protocol was immunoSEQ multiplex PCR, while the TCRdb copy is restricted to in-frame clones and leaves out a portion. The data contain roughly 120,000 clones, 88% of them singletons. Sequencing was done on a sample of PBMCs. The receptors shown here come from a young woman in good health and CMV-seronegative.

The chain is built from TRBV27 and TRBJ2-5, with a tentative D call TRBD1 (5 bases). This CDR3 comprises 15 residues. The V gene's germline CDR1 is MNHEY and CDR2 SMNVEV (reference sequence). V lost 0 bases, J lost 3 bases, and 11 bases lay in between. The CDR3 bases are TGTGCCAGCAGTTTATCGATTACAGGCAAAGAGACCCAGTACTTC. This sequence encodes CASSLSITGKETQYF.

A few counts support this clone. The chain links TRBV10-3 to TRBJ2-3, with D tentatively TRBD2 (6 bases). The CDR3 is 14 residues long. Germline CDR1 ENHRY, CDR2 SYGVKD. Trimming cost V 6 bases and J 2 bases, with 12 bases left between them. CDR3 in DNA: TGTGCCATCAGGTCTCTAGCGAACACAGATACGCAGTATTTT. Protein sequence: CAIRSLANTDTQYF.

This chain joins TRBV6-5 and TRBJ1-4; 7 bases are shared with TRBD1. Germline-derived CDR1 and CDR2 are MNHEY and SVGAGI. The CDR3 has 14 amino acids. Trimming removed 6 bases from V and 8 bases from J; junction bases left unmatched: 9. As DNA, the CDR3 is TGTGCCAGCAGCAGAAGGGGGCTCGGGGAAAAACTGTTTTTT. Translated, it gives CASSRRGLGEKLFF.

The chain joins TRBV7-2 to TRBJ2-7, with D perhaps TRBD2 (6 bases). The V end was cut by 4 bases, the J end by 3 bases, with 16 bases between. CDR1 SGHTA and CDR2 FQGNSA come from the germline V gene. This CDR3 has 15 amino acids. This CDR3 reads CASSSVGGYHYEQYF. The CDR3 coding sequence is TGTGCCAGCAGCTCCGTCGGGGGATATCACTACGAGCAGTACTTC.

The V gene is TRBV29-1, the J gene TRBJ2-4; 9 bases match TRBD1. After removal of 7 bases from V and 6 bases from J, the junction contained 10 bases not matched to a gene. CDR3 size: 14 residues. Germline V lookup: CDR1 SQVTM, CDR2 ANQGSEA. The CDR3 region has the DNA TGCAGCGGTGTGACAGGGGGTAGTAGAAACATTCAGTACTTC. Translated: CSGVTGGSRNIQYF.

V gene TRBV6-6 combines with J gene TRBJ1-5; the D is unclear. Trimming took 6 bases from V and 4 from J, leaving 10 bases between them. The CDR3 length is 13 residues. Germline V gene lookup returns CDR1 MNHNY and CDR2 SVGAGI (reference sequence). This chain's CDR3 is CASSEGVNQPQHF. CDR3 sequence (DNA): TGTGCCAGCAGCGAGGGTGTTAATCAGCCCCAGCATTTT.

This clone was seen just once. The chain has TRBV7-8 and TRBJ2-7, with TRBD2 matching over 7 bases. CDR3 length: 11 residues. V lost 7 bases and J lost 3; bases outside the gene matches: 0. The germline gives CDR1 SGHVS, CDR2 FQNEAQ. The CDR3 protein is CASTSGYEQYF. CDR3 coding DNA: TGTGCCAGCACTAGCGGCTACGAGCAGTACTTC.

The chain couples TRBV28 to TRBJ2-7; TRBD2 aligns across 14 bases. Trimming cost V 5 bases and J 5 bases; bases outside gene matches: 14. The CDR3 has 18 amino acids. The germline V gene has CDR1 MDHEN and CDR2 SYDVKM. The CDR3 reads CASSRGLAGAHFIHEQYF. The CDR3 DNA sequence: TGTGCCAGCAGTCGGGGACTAGCGGGAGCCCACTTCATCCACGAGCAGTACTTC.

The rearrangement uses TRBV4-1 and TRBJ2-5, with D perhaps matching TRBD1 (5 bases). The CDR3 has 15 residues. Germline values: CDR1 MGHRA, CDR2 YSYEKL. The V end lost 0 bases, the J end lost 5 bases, and 13 bases lay between the germline ends. This CDR3 reads CASSQDSPGNETQYF. CDR3 nucleotide sequence: TGCGCCAGCAGCCAAGATTCACCAGGGAATGAGACCCAGTACTTC.

The chain recombines TRBV28 with TRBJ2-7; D not resolved. This CDR3 contains 11 residues. V was shortened by 1 base and J by 4 bases, with 2 bases between the two germline ends. The germline CDR1 and CDR2 sequences are MDHEN and SYDVKM. As DNA, the CDR3 is TGTGCCAGCAGTTTATTATACGAGCAGTACTTC. Its translation: CASSLLYEQYF.

The chain employs TRBV5-1 and TRBJ2-7; possible D gene TRBD1, 6 bases. The CDR3 consists of 15 residues. The germline V and J ends were trimmed by 0 bases and 3 bases, with 13 bases remaining between them. The germline V gene has CDR1 SGHRS and CDR2 YFSETQ. CDR3 loop: CASSLEVGQHYEQYF. CDR3 nucleotides: TGCGCCAGCAGCTTGGAAGTCGGACAGCACTACGAGCAGTACTTC.

V usage is TRBV4-2 and J usage is TRBJ2-7, with 10 bases identical to TRBD2. The V gene's germline CDR1 is LGHNA and CDR2 YNFKEQ. J gave up 0 bases and V 6 bases, and 5 bases lay outside the gene matches. This CDR3 contains 15 residues. In nucleotides, the CDR3 is TGTGCCAGCAGGGCCTCTAGCGGGAGCTCCTACGAGCAGTACTTC. Its protein product is CASRASSGSSYEQYF.

The CDR3 sequence is CASNRDRGGNQPQHF. The CDR3 DNA is TGTGCCAGCAACCGGGACAGGGGAGGCAATCAGCCCCAGCATTTT. This rearrangement joins TRBV2 to TRBJ1-5, with 10 positions matching TRBD1. The CDR3 is 15 residues long. Losses at the gene ends were 7 bases for V and 2 bases for J; bases not matched to a gene: 5. Germline V gives CDR1 SNHLY, CDR2 FYNNEI.

V is TRBV5-1 and J is TRBJ2-3; 15 bases agree with TRBD2. CDR1 SGHRS and CDR2 YFSETQ come from the germline V gene. V was pared by 4 bases and J by 2 bases, with 2 bases of the junction left unmatched. CDR3 length: 16 amino acids. The DNA for the CDR3 is TGCGCCAGCAGCCGGACTAGCGGGGGGGACACAGATACGCAGTATTTT. Translating gives CASSRTSGGDTDTQYF.

The rearrangement joins TRBV6-1 to TRBJ2-7; 8 bases line up with TRBD2. J was trimmed by 3 bases and V by 2 bases; bases with no gene match: 9. This CDR3 region has 16 residues. Germline V lookup: CDR1 MNHNS, CDR2 SASEGT. The CDR3 protein is CASSENDGGVHYEQYF. DNA of the CDR3: TGTGCCAGCAGTGAAAATGACGGGGGGGTGCACTACGAGCAGTACTTC.

The chain joins TRBV27 to TRBJ2-3; D perhaps matches TRBD1 (6 bases). The germline gives CDR1 MNHEY, CDR2 SMNVEV (reference sequence). Trimming took off 6 bases at V and 4 bases at J, with 14 bases between the two ends. There are 14 residues in the CDR3. This chain's CDR3 is CASRLTGRSDTQYF. In nucleotides, the CDR3 is TGTGCCAGCAGACTGACAGGCCGCTCAGATACGCAGTATTTT.

The chain joins TRBV27 to TRBJ2-5; 11 bases match TRBD2. Per the germline V gene, CDR1 is MNHEY and CDR2 is SMNVEV (reference sequence). This CDR3 contains 17 residues. Trimming at V came to 4 bases and at J to 3 bases, leaving 10 bases not matched to a gene. The CDR3 region is CASSSRLAGLPEETQYF. The CDR3 region has the DNA TGTGCCAGCAGTTCCCGACTAGCGGGGCTCCCAGAAGAGACCCAGTACTTC.

This clone was recorded only once. The chain carries TRBV6-5 and TRBJ2-5; D is possibly TRBD2 (6 bases). Germline V lookup: CDR1 MNHEY, CDR2 SVGAGI. The CDR3 sequence is 15 residues long. The V end lost 4 bases, the J end lost 3 bases, and 15 bases lay between the germline ends. CDR3 coding DNA: TGTGCCAGCAGTTCCTACGTGGGAGGAAAAGAGACCCAGTACTTC. Protein sequence: CASSSYVGGKETQYF.

The chain combines TRBV4-3 with TRBJ1-1; the match to TRBD1 covers 7 bases. Germline V gives CDR1 LGHNA, CDR2 YSLEER. The CDR3 spans 13 residues. The junction had 3 bases not matched to a gene; V was cut back by 6 bases and J by 2 bases. Here the CDR3 DNA reads TGCGCCAGCAGGCGACAGGGAAACACTGAAGCTTTCTTT. Encoded protein: CASRRQGNTEAFF.

V usage is TRBV18 and J usage is TRBJ2-3; no firm D call. V was shortened by 2 bases and J by 4 bases, with 13 bases between the two germline ends. The CDR3 length is 15 residues. Germline V gene data show CDR1 as KGHSH and CDR2 as LQKENI. CDR3 DNA sequence: TGTGCCAGCTCACCAGACTTAGTTAACCCAGATACGCAGTATTTT. Translation gives CASSPDLVNPDTQYF.